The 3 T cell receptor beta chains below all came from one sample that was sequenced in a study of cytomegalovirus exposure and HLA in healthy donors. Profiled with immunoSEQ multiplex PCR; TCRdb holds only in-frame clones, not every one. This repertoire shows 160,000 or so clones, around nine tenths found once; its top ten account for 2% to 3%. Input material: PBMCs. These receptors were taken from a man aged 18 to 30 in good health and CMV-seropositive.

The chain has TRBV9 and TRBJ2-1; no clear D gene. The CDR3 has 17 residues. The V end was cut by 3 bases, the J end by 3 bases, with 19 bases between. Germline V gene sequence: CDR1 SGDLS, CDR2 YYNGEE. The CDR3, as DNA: TGTGCCAGCAGCGCAATCGTGAGTGTTAGCCACTACAATGAGCAGTTCTTC. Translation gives CASSAIVSVSHYNEQFF.

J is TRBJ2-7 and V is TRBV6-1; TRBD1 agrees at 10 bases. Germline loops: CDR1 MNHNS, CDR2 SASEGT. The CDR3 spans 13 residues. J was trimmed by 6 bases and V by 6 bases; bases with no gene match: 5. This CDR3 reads CASRGGDRGEQYF. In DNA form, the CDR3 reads TGTGCCAGCAGGGGGGGGGACAGGGGCGAGCAGTACTTC.

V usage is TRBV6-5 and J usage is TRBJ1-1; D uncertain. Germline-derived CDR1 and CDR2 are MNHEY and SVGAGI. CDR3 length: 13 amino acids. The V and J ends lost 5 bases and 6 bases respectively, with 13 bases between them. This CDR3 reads CASSPGINSEAFF. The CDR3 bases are TGTGCCAGCAGTCCCGGGATAAACTCTGAAGCTTTCTTT.